The 26 T cell receptor beta chains below were found in one sample sequenced in a study of shared clonotypes between healthy human individuals. Naive-designated CD8 cells lacked CD45RO, were positively enriched for CCR7, and omitted terminally differentiated effector memory CD45RA+ cells. TCRdb's copy holds only in-frame clones and misses some; the assay was immunoSEQ multiplex PCR. Here the sample spans about 2.1 million clones, around 93% being singletons. The sample comprised naive CD8+ T cells from PBMCs. These receptors came from a man between 18 and 35 years old in good health. Some clones in this sample may be carry-over from other donors' samples.

This clone was found once. The chain combines TRBV28 with TRBJ2-7; no clear D gene. The germline V and J ends were trimmed by 3 bases and 0 bases, with 12 bases remaining between them. Germline V gives CDR1 MDHEN, CDR2 SYDVKM. This CDR3 contains 15 residues. The CDR3 protein is CASSFESPSSYEQYF. Here the CDR3 DNA reads TGTGCCAGCAGTTTTGAATCCCCTAGCTCCTACGAGCAGTACTTC.

The J gene is TRBJ1-5, the V gene TRBV27; D is ambiguous. Deletions cut 1 base from V and 3 bases from J, with 10 bases between. Germline V gene data show CDR1 as MNHEY and CDR2 as SMNVEV (reference sequence). CDR3 length: 15 amino acids. The CDR3 coding sequence is TGTGCCAGCAGTTTATTAGGCGGCTACAATCAGCCCCAGCATTTT. It specifies CASSLLGGYNQPQHF.

The rearrangement joins TRBV7-9 to TRBJ2-7; D not resolved. The CDR3 covers 16 residues. Germline V lookup: CDR1 SEHNR, CDR2 FQNEAQ (reference sequence). The germline V and J ends were trimmed by 6 bases and 0 bases, with 18 bases remaining between them. In DNA form, the CDR3 reads TGTGCCAGCAGTGCCACCTCCGGCAGGAGCTCCTACGAGCAGTACTTC. As protein: CASSATSGRSSYEQYF.

The V call is TRBV5-1, the J call TRBJ2-5, with a weak D call TRBD2 (6 bases). The CDR3 runs 15 residues. Trimming stripped 4 bases from V and 4 bases from J, with 17 bases between. Germline CDR1 and CDR2: SGHRS and YFSETQ. This chain's CDR3 is CASSPRDSGLETQYF. In DNA, the CDR3 is TGCGCCAGCAGCCCTCGGGACTCTGGGTTAGAGACCCAGTACTTC.

This clone was observed a single time. The chain carries TRBV19 and TRBJ1-2; perhaps TRBD1 as D (5 bases). The CDR3 consists of 14 residues. Between the trimmed V and J ends, which lost 7 bases and 2 bases, there was a span of 14 bases. Germline V gene lookup returns CDR1 LNHDA and CDR2 SQIVND (reference sequence). The DNA of the CDR3 is TGTGCCAGTAAGGGTCCTAGGGGAAACTATGGCTACACCTTC. Translation gives CASKGPRGNYGYTF.

V gene TRBV27 combines with J gene TRBJ2-7; 11 positions agree with TRBD1. This CDR3 is 14 amino acids long. Looked up from germline, CDR1 is MNHEY and CDR2 is SMNVEV (reference sequence). V was clipped by 4 bases and J by 6 bases; unmatched bases: 5. CDR3 nucleotides: TGTGCCAGCAGTTCCCGGACAGGGGGCAGCGAGCAGTACTTC. This gives the protein CASSSRTGGSEQYF.

The J gene is TRBJ2-1, the V gene TRBV28; D remains unclear. CDR1 is MDHEN, CDR2 SYDVKM, per germline. The CDR3 runs to 14 residues. Deletions cut 6 bases from V and 3 bases from J, with 12 bases between. CDR3 bases: TGTGCCAGCAGGCACAACAAGAACTACAATGAGCAGTTCTTC. Translated: CASRHNKNYNEQFF.

This chain joins TRBV5-6 and TRBJ1-3, with D uncertain. There are 14 residues in the CDR3. Deletions cut 0 bases from V and 1 base from J, with 5 bases between. Per the germline V gene, CDR1 is SGHDT and CDR2 is YYEEEE. CDR3 protein: CASSLGTSGNTIYF. CDR3 nucleotide sequence: TGTGCCAGCAGCTTGGGGACTTCTGGAAACACCATATATTTT.

As for this clone: Other DNA sequences in the sample encode the same CDR3. The chain uses TRBV7-9 and TRBJ1-5; D is undetermined. Trimming removed 0 bases at V and 4 bases at J, with 7 bases between. The CDR3 is made up of 14 amino acids. Germline values: CDR1 SEHNR, CDR2 FQNEAQ (reference sequence). CDR3 protein: CASSLALGNQPQHF. CDR3 sequence (DNA): TGTGCCAGCAGCTTAGCTCTGGGGAATCAGCCCCAGCATTTT.

In the case of this clone: Other DNA variants within this sample encode the same CDR3. V gene TRBV27 combines with J gene TRBJ2-1, with D perhaps matching TRBD2 (6 bases). This CDR3 comprises 15 residues. CDR1 MNHEY and CDR2 SMNVEV come from the germline V gene (reference sequence). Trimming took 5 bases from V and 3 from J, leaving 14 bases between them. This chain's CDR3 is CASSPPSGGYNEQFF. DNA for the CDR3: TGTGCCAGCAGTCCCCCATCCGGGGGCTACAATGAGCAGTTCTTC.

V gene TRBV9 combines with J gene TRBJ2-1, with TRBD2 identical over 7 bases. The CDR3 extends over 17 amino acids. Germline assignment: CDR1 SGDLS and CDR2 YYNGEE. V was pared by 3 bases and J by 0 bases, with 9 bases of the junction left unmatched. CDR3 nucleotides: TGTGCCAGCAGCGCCGCCGGGACTACGAGCTCCTACAATGAGCAGTTCTTC. Translating it yields CASSAAGTTSSYNEQFF. The whole variable domain, remainder taken from reference TRBV9 and TRBJ2-1, is DSGVTQTPKHLITATGQRVTLRCSPRSGDLSVYWYQQSLDQGLQFLIQYYNGEERAKGNILERFSAQQFPDLHSELNLSSLELGDSALYFCASSAAGTTSSYNEQFFGPGTRLTVL.

The chain uses TRBV29-1 and TRBJ1-2; D might be TRBD1 (6 bases). Between the trimmed V and J ends, which lost 6 bases and 10 bases, there was a span of 15 bases. CDR1 and CDR2 (germline): SQVTM, ANQGSEA. This CDR3 is built from 11 residues. In DNA, the CDR3 is TGCAGCGTCCCCAATGGGGGCGACTACACCTTC. Protein sequence: CSVPNGGDYTF.

The CDR3, as DNA: TGTGCCAGCAGCCCCCTGGGCAGCTCCTACGAGCAGTACTTC. This encodes CASSPLGSSYEQYF. V and J are TRBV7-8 and TRBJ2-7; D not certain. CDR1 and CDR2 (germline): SGHVS, FQNEAQ. The CDR3 spans 14 residues. The V gene lost 5 bases and the J gene lost 0 bases, with 11 bases spanning the gap.

The V and J genes are TRBV14 and TRBJ2-1, with D possibly called TRBD1 or TRBD2 (5 bases each). The CDR3 covers 15 residues. Germline V gene data show CDR1 as SGHDN and CDR2 as FVKESK. The germline V and J ends were trimmed by 5 bases and 2 bases, with 13 bases remaining between them. CDR3: CASSAWDRAYNEQFF. In DNA form, the CDR3 reads TGTGCCAGCAGCGCTTGGGACCGCGCCTACAATGAGCAGTTCTTC. Looking up the rest from reference TRBV14 and TRBJ2-1 gives the full variable domain: EAGVTQFPSHSVIEKGQTVTLRCDPISGHDNLYWYRRVMGKEIKFLLHFVKESKQDESGMPNNRFLAERTGGTYSTLKVQPAELEDSGVYFCASSAWDRAYNEQFFGPGTRLTVL.

The chain couples TRBV15 to TRBJ2-1; 10 positions match TRBD2. Unmatched junction bases numbered 12, after V lost 3 bases and J lost 1 base. This CDR3 is 19 amino acids long. Per the germline V gene, CDR1 is LNHNV and CDR2 is YYDKDF (reference sequence). This CDR3 is CATSSPTTSGMMSYNEQFF. The CDR3 bases are TGTGCCACCAGCAGCCCGACTACTAGCGGGATGATGTCCTACAATGAGCAGTTCTTC.

As concerns this clone: A read error may be the cause here, since a much bigger clone is one base away. The same CDR3 is also encoded by other DNA sequences in this sample. The rearrangement uses TRBV9 and TRBJ1-1; D is unresolved. Germline CDR1 and CDR2: SGDLS and YYNGEE. CDR3 size: 13 residues. The V and J ends lost 1 base and 1 base respectively, with 5 bases between them. CDR3 protein: CASSVWGNTEAFF. For the CDR3, the DNA is TGTGCCAGCAGCGTATGGGGGAACACTGAAGCTTTCTTT.

The V call is TRBV25-1, the J call TRBJ2-7, with no clear D. CDR3 size: 12 residues. Trimming pared 4 bases from V and 6 bases from J, leaving 10 bases between. Germline V lookup: CDR1 MGHDK, CDR2 SYGVNS. The CDR3 here is CASSVLGLEQYF. The CDR3 DNA sequence: TGTGCCAGCAGTGTTCTCGGGCTCGAGCAGTACTTC.

Concerning this clone itself: Other DNA sequences from this sample encode an identical CDR3 as well. The rearrangement uses TRBV27 and TRBJ1-1; D might be TRBD1 (5 bases). Germline V gene data show CDR1 as MNHEY and CDR2 as SMNVEV (reference sequence). CDR3 length equals 11 residues. V lost 5 bases and J lost 5, with 6 bases in between. CDR3: CASSPGTEAFF. The CDR3 DNA sequence: TGTGCCAGCAGTCCAGGGACTGAAGCTTTCTTT.

CDR3 sequence: CASSLEVGDTYEQYF. Written as DNA, the CDR3 is TGTGCCAGCAGCCTCGAAGTGGGGGACACCTACGAGCAGTACTTC. The chain employs TRBV11-2 and TRBJ2-7, with D perhaps matching TRBD1 (6 bases). This CDR3 spans 15 amino acids. The germline gives CDR1 SGHAT, CDR2 FQNNGV. With 5 bases removed from V and 2 bases from J, the gap between germline ends came to 16 bases.

This clone was counted a single time. This chain connects TRBV29-1 to TRBJ2-3; 8 nucleotides agree with TRBD2. The V segment lost 4 bases and the J segment 8 bases; nucleotides outside the gene matches: 17. The length of the CDR3 is 16 residues. CDR1 is SQVTM, CDR2 ANQGSEA, per germline. The CDR3 DNA reads TGCAGCGTTGTATCAGGAAGAGAGGCCGGGGGGGGTACGCAGTATTTT. Its protein product is CSVVSGREAGGGTQYF.

This rearrangement joins TRBV28 to TRBJ2-3; the D gene is possibly TRBD2 (6 bases). Germline CDR1 is MDHEN and CDR2 is SYDVKM. This CDR3 spans 14 amino acids. V lost 10 bases and J lost 5, with 19 bases in between. The CDR3 nucleotides are TGTGCCATCAGAACAGGCGGGGTTAAAGATACGCAGTATTTT. Amino acid sequence: CAIRTGGVKDTQYF.

The chain couples TRBV14 to TRBJ1-2; TRBD1 matches at 7 bases. J gave up 1 base and V 1 base, and 3 bases lay outside the gene matches. Germline lookup yields CDR1 SGHDN and CDR2 FVKESK. CDR3 length: 15 residues. CDR3 bases: TGTGCCAGCAGCCAAGCTGGGACAGATAACTATGGCTACACCTTC. Translating gives CASSQAGTDNYGYTF.

The rearrangement links TRBV18 to TRBJ2-5, with D hard to call. Between the trimmed V and J ends, which lost 4 bases and 2 bases, there was a span of 8 bases. The CDR3 consists of 13 residues. Germline-derived CDR1 and CDR2 are KGHSH and LQKENI. CDR3 loop: CASSRLGQETQYF. CDR3 DNA sequence: TGTGCCAGCTCACGGTTGGGGCAAGAGACCCAGTACTTC. Full variable domain (missing parts from reference TRBV18 and TRBJ2-5): NAGVMQNPRHLVRRRGQEARLRCSPMKGHSHVYWYRQLPEEGLKFMVYLQKENIIDESGMPKERFSAEFPKEGPSILRIQQVVRGDSAAYFCASSRLGQETQYFGPGTRLLVL.

The rearrangement uses TRBV25-1 and TRBJ2-2; TRBD2 agrees at 7 bases. The CDR3 extends over 18 amino acids. J gave up 2 bases and V 1 base, and 10 bases lay outside the gene matches. Germline V CDR1 and CDR2: MGHDK, SYGVNS. This CDR3 is CASSEWGTTITNTGELFF. DNA of the CDR3: TGTGCCAGCAGTGAATGGGGGACTACGATAACAAACACCGGGGAGCTGTTTTTT.

The gene calls are TRBV27 and TRBJ2-7, with D unclear. The V end was cut by 0 bases, the J end by 0 bases, with 6 bases between. This CDR3 has 14 amino acids. Germline V CDR1 and CDR2: MNHEY, SMNVEV (reference sequence). The CDR3 nucleotides read TGTGCCAGCAGTTTATCCTTGTTCTCCTACGAGCAGTACTTC. Translation: CASSLSLFSYEQYF.

The chain is built from TRBV19 and TRBJ1-2, with D perhaps TRBD1 (6 bases). The V gene lost 1 base and the J gene lost 0 bases, with 9 bases spanning the gap. Germline V gene sequence: CDR1 LNHDA, CDR2 SQIVND (reference sequence). The CDR3 totals 15 residues. CDR3 coding DNA: TGTGCCAGTAGTATAGGACAGGTAGCTAACTATGGCTACACCTTC. Translating it yields CASSIGQVANYGYTF. Supplemented by reference TRBV19 and TRBJ1-2, the full variable domain reads DGGITQSPKYLFRKEGQNVTLSCEQNLNHDAMYWYRQDPGQGLRLIYYSQIVNDFQKGDIAEGYSVSREKKESFPLTVTSAQKNPTAFYLCASSIGQVANYGYTFGSGTRLTVV.